The 30 T cell receptor beta chains listed next were all sequenced from one sample in a study of blood T cell repertoires in COVID-19. Generated by immunoSEQ multiplex PCR, the TCRdb table keeps only in-frame clones and is missing some. The sample carries around 270,000 clones, roughly 84% recorded once. The material sequenced was peripheral blood. Receptors were obtained from a human donor with COVID-19, enrolled during active disease. The donor label of this sample is uncertain.

This chain uses TRBV19 with TRBJ1-2, with D perhaps TRBD1 (6 bases). The CDR3 loop spans 14 amino acids. V was shortened by 6 bases and J by 7 bases, with 18 bases between the two germline ends. Germline assignment: CDR1 LNHDA and CDR2 SQIVND (reference sequence). CDR3 sequence: CASRERAGDLGYTF. The CDR3 DNA sequence: TGTGCCAGTAGGGAACGGGCAGGGGATCTTGGCTACACCTTC.

V is TRBV19 and J is TRBJ1-5; D possibly corresponds to TRBD1 (6 bases). Germline-derived CDR1 and CDR2 are LNHDA and SQIVND (reference sequence). This CDR3 has 13 amino acids. V was trimmed by 7 bases and J by 2 bases, leaving 9 bases between them. The chain's CDR3 is CASNNRGNQPQHF. CDR3 bases: TGTGCCAGTAATAACAGGGGCAATCAGCCCCAGCATTTT.

The V gene is TRBV7-2, the J gene TRBJ2-2, with 7 bases lining up with TRBD1. The CDR3 spans 16 residues. Germline V gives CDR1 SGHTA, CDR2 FQGNSA. V was clipped by 6 bases and J by 1 base; unmatched bases: 8. CDR3 sequence reads: CASSRPRTGNTGELFF. The CDR3 nucleotides are TGTGCCAGCAGTCGCCCACGGACAGGGAACACCGGGGAGCTGTTTTTT.

V and J are TRBV7-2 and TRBJ2-7, with D possibly TRBD2 on 5 matching bases. Germline CDR1 SGHTA, CDR2 FQGNSA. CDR3 length: 13 residues. Between the trimmed V and J ends, which lost 2 bases and 5 bases, there was a span of 10 bases. CDR3 sequence: CASSLYRGDEQYF. The CDR3 DNA follows: TGTGCCAGCAGCTTATATCGGGGTGACGAGCAGTACTTC.

The V and J genes are TRBV20-1 and TRBJ2-7; a possible D gene is TRBD2 (7 bases). V dropped 3 bases and J dropped 1 base, with 19 bases sitting between them. CDR1 is DFQATT, CDR2 SNEGSKA, per germline (reference sequence). This CDR3 region has 16 residues. The CDR3: CSASRGTAGTSYEQYF. The DNA of the CDR3 is TGCAGTGCTAGTAGGGGCACAGCGGGGACATCCTACGAGCAGTACTTC.

J is TRBJ2-1 and V is TRBV27; a weak D match, TRBD2 (5 bases). This CDR3 spans 15 amino acids. V was shortened by 5 bases and J by 4 bases, with 15 bases between the two germline ends. In germline, CDR1 is MNHEY, CDR2 SMNVEV (reference sequence). CDR3 protein: CASSLGLPIYNEQFF. The CDR3 DNA follows: TGTGCCAGCAGTCTCGGACTGCCCATTTACAATGAGCAGTTCTTC.

V gene TRBV5-1 combines with J gene TRBJ1-4; TRBD1 is a possible D gene (6 bases). Germline V lookup: CDR1 SGHRS, CDR2 YFSETQ. The CDR3 runs 16 residues. Trimming stripped 0 bases from V and 6 bases from J, with 15 bases between. The CDR3 reads CASSLGTVSGDEKLFF. The CDR3 DNA is TGCGCCAGCAGCTTGGGGACAGTCTCGGGTGATGAAAAACTGTTTTTT.

The chain recombines TRBV10-3 with TRBJ2-1; 11 positions agree with TRBD2. The V gene's germline CDR1 is ENHRY and CDR2 SYGVKD. The length of the CDR3 is 12 residues. The V segment lost 8 bases and the J segment 14 bases; nucleotides outside the gene matches: 8. CDR3 region: CAIASSGRREFF. CDR3 coding DNA: TGTGCCATCGCCTCTAGCGGGAGGAGGGAGTTCTTC.

The rearrangement links TRBV6-7 to TRBJ2-7; no clear D gene. TRBV6-7 is known as an ORF, though its function is uncertain. Trimming took off 0 bases at V and 0 bases at J, with 12 bases between the two ends. The CDR3 is 16 residues long. CDR3 coding DNA: TGTGCCAGCAGTTACTCGCCTCAGAACTACTCCTACGAGCAGTACTTC. Encoded protein: CASSYSPQNYSYEQYF.

This clone came up once. The chain links TRBV29-1 to TRBJ1-3; unclear D gene. The V and J ends lost 4 bases and 5 bases respectively, with 12 bases between them. The CDR3 is 13 residues long. Per the germline V gene, CDR1 is SQVTM and CDR2 is ANQGSEA. CDR3 region: CSVGEAGRNTIYF. Written as DNA, the CDR3 is TGCAGCGTTGGTGAAGCGGGTAGAAACACCATATATTTT. Complete variable domain (other parts from reference TRBV29-1 and TRBJ1-3): SAVISQKPSRDICQRGTSLTIQCQVDSQVTMMFWYRQQPGQSLTLIATANQGSEATYESGFVIDKFPISRPNLTFSTLTVSNMSPEDSSIYLCSVGEAGRNTIYFGEGSWLTVV.

Of note for this clone: This same CDR3 is encoded by further DNA sequences in the sample. The CDR3 protein is CASSLQGTNEKLFF. The CDR3 bases are TGTGCCAGCAGCTTGCAGGGTACTAATGAAAAACTGTTTTTT. This chain connects TRBV5-4 to TRBJ1-4; TRBD1 is a possible D gene (5 bases). CDR3 length: 14 residues. Germline V gene lookup returns CDR1 SGHNT and CDR2 YYREEE (reference sequence). With 1 base removed from V and 2 bases from J, the gap between germline ends came to 6 bases.

This clone was counted a few times. This chain uses TRBV30 with TRBJ2-2; D possibly corresponds to TRBD2 (6 bases). The CDR3 length is 16 residues. The V end lost 1 base, the J end lost 0 bases, and 12 bases lay between the germline ends. Germline V gene data show CDR1 as GTSNPN and CDR2 as SVGIG (reference sequence). The CDR3 loop is CAWSDRRDSNTGELFF. CDR3 sequence (DNA): TGTGCCTGGAGTGATCGGCGGGATTCGAACACCGGGGAGCTGTTTTTT. Combining the CDR3 with reference TRBV30 and TRBJ2-2 gives the whole variable domain SQTIHQWPATLVQPVGSPLSLECTVEGTSNPNLYWYRQAAGRGLQLLFYSVGIGQISSEVPQNLSASRPQDRQFILSSKKLLLSDSGFYLCAWSDRRDSNTGELFFGEGSRLTVL.

The chain is built from TRBV7-3 and TRBJ2-7; D is uncertain. This CDR3 is 15 amino acids long. The V gene's germline CDR1 is SGHTA and CDR2 FQGTGA. Trimming took off 2 bases at V and 2 bases at J, with 13 bases between the two ends. The CDR3: CASSLGGSKTYEQYF. CDR3 coding DNA: TGTGCCAGCAGCTTAGGCGGCAGTAAGACCTACGAGCAGTACTTC.

This chain uses TRBV15 with TRBJ2-5; TRBD1 aligns across 11 bases. Looked up from germline, CDR1 is LNHNV and CDR2 is YYDKDF (reference sequence). The CDR3 spans 16 residues. V lost 1 base, J lost 1 base, and 2 bases stayed unmatched. Written as DNA, the CDR3 is TGTGCCACCAGCAGAGGGGGACAGGGGGTCCAAGAGACCCAGTACTTC. This encodes CATSRGGQGVQETQYF.

This rearrangement joins TRBV19 to TRBJ2-4, with D maybe TRBD1 (7 bases). The ends were cut back, 5 bases at V and 6 bases at J, with 26 bases in the middle. Germline V gene lookup returns CDR1 LNHDA and CDR2 SQIVND (reference sequence). This CDR3 region has 18 residues. The DNA for the CDR3 is TGTGCCAGTAGTCCCTCGACAGGGTCGGGGGCGGTCCGAAACATTCAGTACTTC. Protein sequence: CASSPSTGSGAVRNIQYF.

This clone was observed a few times. The chain has TRBV7-9 and TRBJ1-4, with TRBD1 matching over 7 bases. CDR3 length equals 14 residues. Germline V gene data show CDR1 as SEHNR and CDR2 as FQNEAQ (reference sequence). With V trimmed by 5 bases and J by 3 bases, 3 bases remained unmatched. CDR3 bases: TGTGCCAGCAGCCGGGACAGTTCTAATGAAAAACTGTTTTTT. Encoded protein: CASSRDSSNEKLFF.

J is TRBJ1-1 and V is TRBV7-9; D perhaps matches TRBD1 (5 bases). Germline CDR1 reads SEHNR; CDR2 reads FQNEAQ (reference sequence). Deletions cut 7 bases from V and 6 bases from J, with 12 bases between. The CDR3 length is 12 residues. In nucleotides, the CDR3 is TGTGCCAGCACCACCCAGGGTCCTGAAGCTTTCTTT. Translation gives CASTTQGPEAFF.

This clone was recorded only once. The chain employs TRBV9 and TRBJ2-3; 10 positions agree with TRBD2. The CDR3 runs 13 residues. CDR1 SGDLS and CDR2 YYNGEE come from the germline V gene. J was trimmed by 15 bases and V by 4 bases; bases with no gene match: 11. CDR3 sequence reads: CASSPNHSGRSYF. CDR3 in DNA: TGTGCCAGCAGCCCGAATCATAGCGGGAGGTCTTATTTT.

This clone was recorded at least ten times. The rearrangement joins TRBV3-1 (or the pseudogene TRBV3-2) to TRBJ2-7; 10 bases are shared with TRBD2. Germline CDR1 and CDR2: LGHDT and YNNKEL (reference sequence). The length of the CDR3 is 15 residues. The junction had 5 bases not matched to a gene; V was cut back by 4 bases and J by 2 bases. Written as DNA, the CDR3 is TGTGCCAGCAGCCCAACTAGCGGGGACCCCTACGAGCAGTACTTC. Translation gives CASSPTSGDPYEQYF.

The V and J genes are TRBV7-8 and TRBJ1-3; D possibly corresponds to TRBD1 (6 bases). The germline CDR1 and CDR2 sequences are SGHVS and FQNEAQ. V was trimmed by 1 base and J by 2 bases, leaving 12 bases between them. The CDR3 extends over 16 amino acids. The CDR3 nucleotides read TGTGCCAGCAGCTTAGATAGGGGGGGGACTGGAAACACCATATATTTT. It codes for CASSLDRGGTGNTIYF.

This rearrangement joins TRBV28 to TRBJ2-7, with D possibly TRBD2 on 5 matching bases. With 6 bases removed from V and 1 base from J, the gap between germline ends came to 13 bases. CDR1 is MDHEN, CDR2 SYDVKM, per germline. The CDR3 is 14 amino acids. CDR3 sequence reads: CASRPGMRSYEQYF. DNA for the CDR3: TGTGCCAGCAGGCCCGGGATGAGGTCCTACGAGCAGTACTTC.

CDR3 residues: CASKTLGQGSRETQYF. In DNA, the CDR3 is TGTGCCAGCAAAACTCTGGGACAGGGGAGTCGGGAGACCCAGTACTTC. The chain couples TRBV19 to TRBJ2-5; 10 bases agree with TRBD1. This CDR3 is built from 16 residues. CDR1 LNHDA and CDR2 SQIVND come from the germline V gene (reference sequence). V dropped 9 bases and J dropped 5; count of bases not matched to a gene: 15.

The V and J genes are TRBV14 and TRBJ2-6, with 9 bases that match TRBD1. The germline V gene encodes CDR1 SGHDN and CDR2 FVKESK. The CDR3 is 18 residues long. V shed 0 bases and J 0 bases; nucleotides not matched to a gene: 3. For the CDR3, the DNA is TGTGCCAGCAGCCAAGACGGGACAGGGTACTCTGGGGCCAACGTCCTGACTTTC. Translation: CASSQDGTGYSGANVLTF.

This chain's CDR3 is CASSDRGVNSGNTIYF. The CDR3 DNA sequence: TGTGCCAGTAGTGACCGCGGGGTCAACTCTGGAAACACCATATATTTT. The chain carries TRBV19 and TRBJ1-3; the D is unclear. Germline V gene lookup returns CDR1 LNHDA and CDR2 SQIVND (reference sequence). The CDR3 has 16 amino acids. Trimming stripped 5 bases from V and 0 bases from J, with 14 bases between.

V usage is TRBV19 and J usage is TRBJ2-3; 13 bases are a match to TRBD2. Germline lookup yields CDR1 LNHDA and CDR2 SQIVND (reference sequence). The CDR3 is 16 residues long. The V segment lost 7 bases and the J segment 2 bases; nucleotides outside the gene matches: 6. The CDR3 reads CASTSGTSGITDTQYF. In DNA form, the CDR3 reads TGTGCCAGTACCTCCGGGACTAGCGGGATCACAGATACGCAGTATTTT.

The chain recombines TRBV3-1 (or the pseudogene TRBV3-2) with TRBJ2-7; 11 nucleotides match TRBD2. The germline gives CDR1 LGHDT, CDR2 YNNKEL (reference sequence). Trimming cost V 4 bases and J 5 bases; bases outside gene matches: 7. CDR3 size: 15 residues. Here the CDR3 reads CASSRTSGGRHEQYF. Here the CDR3 DNA reads TGTGCCAGCAGCCGAACTAGCGGGGGACGCCACGAGCAGTACTTC.

This chain joins TRBV27 and TRBJ1-1, with 12 positions matching TRBD1. CDR1 and CDR2 (germline): MNHEY, SMNVEV (reference sequence). This CDR3 comprises 17 residues. V lost 6 bases, J lost 3 bases, and 11 bases stayed unmatched. The CDR3 bases are TGTGCCAGCAGGACCGAGGGACAGGGGGCGCGGCACACTGAAGCTTTCTTT. It translates to CASRTEGQGARHTEAFF.

The chain uses TRBV9 and TRBJ2-2; D may be TRBD1 (6 bases). The V gene's germline CDR1 is SGDLS and CDR2 YYNGEE. CDR3 length: 14 residues. V shed 3 bases and J shed 3 bases, with 9 bases lying between them. CDR3 residues: CASSAGEYTGELFF. In DNA, the CDR3 is TGTGCCAGCAGCGCAGGGGAGTACACCGGGGAGCTGTTTTTT.

The chain has TRBV30 and TRBJ1-2; TRBD1 matches 7 bases. The CDR3 is 13 residues long. Germline V CDR1 and CDR2: GTSNPN, SVGIG (reference sequence). V lost 8 bases, J lost 5 bases, and 11 bases stayed unmatched. The DNA of the CDR3 is TGTGCCATTTACAGGGGTTTAGCTTATGGCTACACCTTC. This encodes CAIYRGLAYGYTF.

CDR3 region: CASSSTSGRYDNEQFF. CDR3 nucleotide sequence: TGTGCCAGCAGCTCGACTAGCGGGAGGTACGACAATGAGCAGTTCTTC. The chain has TRBV5-6 and TRBJ2-1, with 13 bases aligning to TRBD2. Looked up from germline, CDR1 is SGHDT and CDR2 is YYEEEE. Unmatched junction bases numbered 5, after V lost 3 bases and J lost 5 bases. The CDR3 is 16 amino acids.